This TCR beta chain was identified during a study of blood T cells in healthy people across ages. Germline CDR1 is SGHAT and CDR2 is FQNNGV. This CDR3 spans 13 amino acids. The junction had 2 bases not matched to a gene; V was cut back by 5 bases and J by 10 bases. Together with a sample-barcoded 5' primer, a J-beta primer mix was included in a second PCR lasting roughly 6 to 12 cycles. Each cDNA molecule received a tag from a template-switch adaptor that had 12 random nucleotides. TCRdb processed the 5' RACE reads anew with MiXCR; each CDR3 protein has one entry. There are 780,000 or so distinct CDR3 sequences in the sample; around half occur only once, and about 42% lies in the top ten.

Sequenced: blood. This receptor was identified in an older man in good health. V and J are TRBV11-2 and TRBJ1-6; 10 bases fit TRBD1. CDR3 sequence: CASSRDRGSPLHF. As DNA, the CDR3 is TGTGCCAGCAGCCGGGACAGGGGCTCACCCCTCCACTTT.